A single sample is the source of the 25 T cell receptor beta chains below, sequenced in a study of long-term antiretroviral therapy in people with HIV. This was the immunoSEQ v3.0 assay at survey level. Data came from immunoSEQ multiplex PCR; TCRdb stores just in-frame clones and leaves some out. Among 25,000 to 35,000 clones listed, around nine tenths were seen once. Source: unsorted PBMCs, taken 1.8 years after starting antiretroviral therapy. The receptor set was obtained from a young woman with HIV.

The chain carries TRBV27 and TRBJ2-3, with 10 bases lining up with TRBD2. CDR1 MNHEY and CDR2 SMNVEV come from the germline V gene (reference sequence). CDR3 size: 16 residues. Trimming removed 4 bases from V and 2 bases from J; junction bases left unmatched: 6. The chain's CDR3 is CASSSQGLAFTDTQYF. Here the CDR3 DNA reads TGTGCCAGCAGTTCGCAGGGACTAGCGTTCACAGATACGCAGTATTTT.

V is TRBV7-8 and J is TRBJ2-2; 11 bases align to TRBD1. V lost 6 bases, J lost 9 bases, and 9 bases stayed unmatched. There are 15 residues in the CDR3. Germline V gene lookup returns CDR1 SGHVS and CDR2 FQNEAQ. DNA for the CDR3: TGTGCCAGCAGTTACCGGACAGGGGGCAGTTGGGAGCTGTTTTTT. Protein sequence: CASSYRTGGSWELFF.

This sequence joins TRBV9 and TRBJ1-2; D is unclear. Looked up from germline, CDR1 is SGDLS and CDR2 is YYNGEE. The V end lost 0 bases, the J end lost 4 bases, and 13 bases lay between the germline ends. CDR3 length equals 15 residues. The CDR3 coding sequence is TGTGCCAGCAGCGTAGGGGCGCCAGGATTCTATGGCTACACCTTC. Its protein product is CASSVGAPGFYGYTF.

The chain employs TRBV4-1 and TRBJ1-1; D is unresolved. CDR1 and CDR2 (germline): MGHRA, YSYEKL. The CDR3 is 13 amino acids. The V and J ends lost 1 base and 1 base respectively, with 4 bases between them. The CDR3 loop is CASSQAGNTEAFF. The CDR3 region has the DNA TGCGCCAGCAGCCAAGCAGGGAACACTGAAGCTTTCTTT.

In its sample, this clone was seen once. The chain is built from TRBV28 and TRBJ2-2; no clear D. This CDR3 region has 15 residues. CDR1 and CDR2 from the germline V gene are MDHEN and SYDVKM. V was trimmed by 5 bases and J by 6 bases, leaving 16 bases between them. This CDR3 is CASSRPRYRPGELFF. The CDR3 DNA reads TGTGCCAGCAGTCGCCCCCGCTATAGGCCCGGGGAGCTGTTTTTT.

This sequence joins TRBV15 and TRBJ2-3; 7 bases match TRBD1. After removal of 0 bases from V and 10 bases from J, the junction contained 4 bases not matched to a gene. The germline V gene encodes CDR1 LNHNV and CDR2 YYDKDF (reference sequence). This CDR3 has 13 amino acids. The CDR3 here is CATSRDQGESQYF. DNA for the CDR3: TGTGCCACCAGCAGAGATCAGGGGGAGTCGCAGTATTTT.

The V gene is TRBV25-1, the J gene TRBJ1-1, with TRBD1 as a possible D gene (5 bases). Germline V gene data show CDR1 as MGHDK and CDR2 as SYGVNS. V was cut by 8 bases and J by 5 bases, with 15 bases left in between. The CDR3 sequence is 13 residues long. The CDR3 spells CASGPLGGTEAFF. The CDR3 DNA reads TGTGCCAGCGGCCCTTTGGGGGGGACTGAAGCTTTCTTT.

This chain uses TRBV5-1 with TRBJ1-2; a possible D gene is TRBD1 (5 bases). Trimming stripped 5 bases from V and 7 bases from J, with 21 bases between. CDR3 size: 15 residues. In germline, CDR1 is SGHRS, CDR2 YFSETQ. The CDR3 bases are TGCGCCAGCAGTACCGCAACTGACTTGGGGGGTGGCTACACCTTC. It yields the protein CASSTATDLGGGYTF.

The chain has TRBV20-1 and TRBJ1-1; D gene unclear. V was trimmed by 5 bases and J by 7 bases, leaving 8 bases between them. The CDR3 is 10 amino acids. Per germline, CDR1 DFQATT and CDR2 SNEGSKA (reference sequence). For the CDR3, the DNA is TGCAGTGCTGGGGAGTTTGAAGCTTTCTTT. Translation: CSAGEFEAFF.

CDR3 residues: CSGYSGAYNEQFF. CDR3 nucleotides: TGCAGCGGTTATAGCGGGGCCTACAATGAGCAGTTCTTC. This rearrangement joins TRBV29-1 to TRBJ2-1; 8 bases are shared with TRBD2. CDR3 length equals 13 residues. Germline-derived CDR1 and CDR2 are SQVTM and ANQGSEA. V shed 7 bases and J 2 bases; nucleotides not matched to a gene: 4.

CDR3 DNA sequence: TGTGCCAGCAGCGTAGTTCTCGGCGGGAGAAATGAGCAGTTCTTC. As protein: CASSVVLGGRNEQFF. The rearrangement joins TRBV9 to TRBJ2-1, with 7 bases identical to TRBD2. CDR3 length: 15 amino acids. CDR1 and CDR2 from the germline V gene are SGDLS and YYNGEE. V lost 0 bases to trimming and J lost 7 bases; unmatched junction nucleotides: 7.

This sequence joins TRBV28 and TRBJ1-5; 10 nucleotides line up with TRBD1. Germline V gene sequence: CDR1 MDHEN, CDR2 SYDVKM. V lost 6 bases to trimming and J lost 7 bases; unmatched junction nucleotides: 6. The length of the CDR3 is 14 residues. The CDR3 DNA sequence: TGTGCCAGCAGGTGGACAGGGGGGGGCCAGCCCCAGCATTTT. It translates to CASRWTGGGQPQHF. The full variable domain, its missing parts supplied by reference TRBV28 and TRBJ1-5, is DVKVTQSSRYLVKRTGEKVFLECVQDMDHENMFWYRQDPGLGLRLIYFSYDVKMKEKGDIPEGYSVSREKKERFSLILESASTNQTSMYLCASRWTGGGQPQHFGDGTRLSIL.

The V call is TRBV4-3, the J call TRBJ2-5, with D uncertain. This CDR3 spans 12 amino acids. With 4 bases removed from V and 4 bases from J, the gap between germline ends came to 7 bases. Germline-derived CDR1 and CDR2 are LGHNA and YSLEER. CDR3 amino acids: CASSRVGETQYF. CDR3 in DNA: TGCGCCAGCAGCCGTGTCGGAGAGACCCAGTACTTC.

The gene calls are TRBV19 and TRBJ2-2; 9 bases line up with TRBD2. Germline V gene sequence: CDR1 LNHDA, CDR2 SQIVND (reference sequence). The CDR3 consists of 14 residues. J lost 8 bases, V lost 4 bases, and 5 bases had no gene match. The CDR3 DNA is TGTGCCAGTAGTACGGGACTAGCTCCGGGGGAGCTGTTTTTT. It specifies CASSTGLAPGELFF.

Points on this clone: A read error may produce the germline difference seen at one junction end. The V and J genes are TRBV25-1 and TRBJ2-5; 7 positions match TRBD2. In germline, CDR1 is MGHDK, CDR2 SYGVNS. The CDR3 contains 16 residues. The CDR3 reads CAGSDWGGPDQETQYF. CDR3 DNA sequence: TGTGCCGGCAGTGATTGGGGAGGGCCGGACCAAGAGACCCAGTACTTC.

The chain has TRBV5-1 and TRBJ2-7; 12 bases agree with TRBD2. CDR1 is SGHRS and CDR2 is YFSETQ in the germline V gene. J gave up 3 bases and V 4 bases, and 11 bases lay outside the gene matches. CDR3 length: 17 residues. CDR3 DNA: TGCGCCAGCAGCCTGGCCCGACTAGCGGGAGTCGTCTACGAGCAGTACTTC. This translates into CASSLARLAGVVYEQYF.

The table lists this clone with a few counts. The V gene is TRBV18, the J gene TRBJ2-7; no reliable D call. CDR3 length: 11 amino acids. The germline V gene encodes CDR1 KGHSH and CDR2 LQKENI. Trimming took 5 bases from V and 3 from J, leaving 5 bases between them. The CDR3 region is CASSDGYEQYF. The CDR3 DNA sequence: TGTGCCAGCTCAGACGGCTACGAGCAGTACTTC.

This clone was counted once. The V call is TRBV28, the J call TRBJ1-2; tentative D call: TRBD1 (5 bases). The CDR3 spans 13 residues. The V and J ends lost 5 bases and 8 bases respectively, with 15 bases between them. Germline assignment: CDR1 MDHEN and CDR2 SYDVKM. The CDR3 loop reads CASSIIGAQGYTF. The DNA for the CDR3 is TGTGCCAGCAGTATAATTGGGGCGCAAGGCTACACCTTC.

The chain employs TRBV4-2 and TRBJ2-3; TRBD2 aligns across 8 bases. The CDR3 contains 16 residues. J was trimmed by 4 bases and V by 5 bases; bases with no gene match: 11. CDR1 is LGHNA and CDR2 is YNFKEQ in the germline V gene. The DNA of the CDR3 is TGTGCCAGCAGCGATCTTAGCGGGATAATCGCAGATACGCAGTATTTT. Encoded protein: CASSDLSGIIADTQYF.

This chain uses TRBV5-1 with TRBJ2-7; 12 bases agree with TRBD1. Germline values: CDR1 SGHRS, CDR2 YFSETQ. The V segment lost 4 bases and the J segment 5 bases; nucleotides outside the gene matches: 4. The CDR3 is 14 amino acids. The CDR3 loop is CASSRDRGPDEQYF. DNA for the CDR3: TGCGCCAGCAGCCGGGACAGGGGGCCCGACGAGCAGTACTTC.

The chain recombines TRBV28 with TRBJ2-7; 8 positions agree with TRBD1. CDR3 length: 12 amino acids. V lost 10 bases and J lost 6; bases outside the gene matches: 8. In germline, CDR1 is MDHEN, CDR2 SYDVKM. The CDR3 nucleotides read TGTGCCACTCTGACAGGGGTCGGCGAGCAGTACTTC. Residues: CATLTGVGEQYF.

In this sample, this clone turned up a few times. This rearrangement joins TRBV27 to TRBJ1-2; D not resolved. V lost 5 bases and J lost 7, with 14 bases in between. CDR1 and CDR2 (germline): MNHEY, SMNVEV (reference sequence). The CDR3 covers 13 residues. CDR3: CASSHGLGAGYTF. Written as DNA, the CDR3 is TGTGCCAGCAGTCACGGGCTCGGAGCTGGCTACACCTTC.

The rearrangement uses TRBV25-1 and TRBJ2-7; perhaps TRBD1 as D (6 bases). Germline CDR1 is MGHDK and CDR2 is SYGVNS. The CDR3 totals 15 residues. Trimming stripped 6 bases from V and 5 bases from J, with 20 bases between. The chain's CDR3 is CASSSRGLSGNEQYF. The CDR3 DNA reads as TGTGCCAGCAGCAGCAGGGGTTTATCAGGGAACGAGCAGTACTTC.

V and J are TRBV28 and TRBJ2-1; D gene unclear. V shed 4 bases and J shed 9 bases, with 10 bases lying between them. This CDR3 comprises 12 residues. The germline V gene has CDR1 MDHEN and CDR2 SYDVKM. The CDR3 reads CASSSLTVEQFF. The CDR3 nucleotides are TGTGCCAGCAGTTCCCTTACAGTTGAGCAGTTCTTC.

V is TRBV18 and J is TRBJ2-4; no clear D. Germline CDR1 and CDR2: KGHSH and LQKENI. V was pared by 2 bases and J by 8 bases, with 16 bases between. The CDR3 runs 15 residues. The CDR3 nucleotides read TGTGCCAGCTCACCAGTTCAAGAGGTGCCGGACATTCAGTACTTC. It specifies CASSPVQEVPDIQYF.